This paragraph reports one T cell receptor (beta chain). Its antigen remains unidentified. Researchers used the Oncomine TCR Beta short-read assay to sequence DNA from cultured CD4+ T cells. TCRdb reprocessed the PCR reads via MiXCR and lists one record per CDR3 protein. This sample yields around 4,900 distinct CDR3 sequences, of which 22% are seen a single time; under 70% belongs to the top ten. The V and J ends lost 6 bases and 2 bases respectively, with 20 bases between them. The CDR3 extends over 16 amino acids. CDR1 is MNHEY and CDR2 is SMNVEV in the germline V gene (reference sequence). Sample treatment: approximately 9-day PBMC culture with coronavirus spike peptide pools or control peptides (ViraFEST assay). The authors isolated CD4+ T cells by negative selection after around 10 days of culture. This entry is derived from a study of vaccination and CD4 T cells after COVID-19. Study context: Four females and six males made up the convalescents, two of whom were Hispanic.

This receptor was identified in a human donor who had recovered from COVID-19. The chain recombines TRBV27 with TRBJ2-7; D may be TRBD2 (8 bases). This specimen was CD4+ T cells from blood, cultured in vitro, taken after SARS-CoV-2 vaccination. CDR3 protein: CASSLTGGDRTYEQYF. The CDR3 DNA reads TGTGCCAGCAGCCTAACGGGGGGGGACAGAACCTACGAGCAGTACTTC.